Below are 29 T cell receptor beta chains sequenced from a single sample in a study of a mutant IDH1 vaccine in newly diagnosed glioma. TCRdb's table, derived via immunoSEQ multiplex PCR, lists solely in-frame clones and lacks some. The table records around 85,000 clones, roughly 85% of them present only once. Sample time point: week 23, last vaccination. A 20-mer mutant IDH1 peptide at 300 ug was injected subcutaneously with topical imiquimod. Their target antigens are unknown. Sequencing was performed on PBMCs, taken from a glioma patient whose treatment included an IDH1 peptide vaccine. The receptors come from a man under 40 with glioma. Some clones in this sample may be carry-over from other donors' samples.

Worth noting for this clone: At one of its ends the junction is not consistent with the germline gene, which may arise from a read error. As DNA, the CDR3 is TGTGCCAGCAGTGGGGGACTACTGGTCTTC. It yields the protein CASSGGLLVF. This chain connects TRBV28 to TRBJ2-1, with TRBD2 identical over 7 bases. The germline V gene has CDR1 MDHEN and CDR2 SYDVKM. CDR3 length: 10 residues.

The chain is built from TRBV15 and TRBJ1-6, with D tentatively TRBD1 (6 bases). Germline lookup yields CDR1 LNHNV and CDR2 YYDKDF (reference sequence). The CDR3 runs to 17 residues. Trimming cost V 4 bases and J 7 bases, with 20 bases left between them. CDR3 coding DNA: TGTGCCACCAGCACCTTAACAGGGATGATTAGCAATTCACCCCTCCACTTT. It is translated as CATSTLTGMISNSPLHF.

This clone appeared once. The CDR3 loop reads CASSSLGYGYTF. Written as DNA, the CDR3 is TGTGCCAGCAGCTCCCTGGGGTATGGCTACACCTTC. The V gene is TRBV11-2, the J gene TRBJ1-2; D ambiguous. The germline CDR1 and CDR2 sequences are SGHAT and FQNNGV. The V end lost 4 bases, the J end lost 5 bases, and 8 bases lay between the germline ends. The CDR3 runs to 12 residues.

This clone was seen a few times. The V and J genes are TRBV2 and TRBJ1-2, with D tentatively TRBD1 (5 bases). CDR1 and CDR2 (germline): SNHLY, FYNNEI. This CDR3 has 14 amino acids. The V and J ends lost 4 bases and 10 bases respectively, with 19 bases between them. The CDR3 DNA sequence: TGTGCCAGCAGTGTGTGGGGAGGGCAGGGTCTCTACACCTTC. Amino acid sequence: CASSVWGGQGLYTF.

The CDR3 DNA reads as TGTGCCAGCAGCTCTACTCTTCCCCCCTATGGCTACACCTTC. Its protein is CASSSTLPPYGYTF. The chain has TRBV7-2 and TRBJ1-2; D is unresolved. Trimming shortened V by 4 bases and J by 4 bases, and 13 bases separated the two germline ends. The CDR3 extends over 14 amino acids. Germline CDR1 and CDR2: SGHTA and FQGNSA.

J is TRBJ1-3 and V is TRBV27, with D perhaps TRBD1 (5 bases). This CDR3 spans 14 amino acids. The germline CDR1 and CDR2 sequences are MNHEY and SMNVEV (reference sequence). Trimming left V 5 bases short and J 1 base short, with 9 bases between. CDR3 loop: CASSPGISGNTIYF. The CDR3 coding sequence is TGTGCCAGCAGTCCAGGGATTTCTGGAAACACCATATATTTT.

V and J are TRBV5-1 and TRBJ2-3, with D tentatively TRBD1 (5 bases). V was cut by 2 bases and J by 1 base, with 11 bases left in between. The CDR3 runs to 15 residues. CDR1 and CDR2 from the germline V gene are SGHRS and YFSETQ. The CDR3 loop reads CASSFDSQRTDTQYF. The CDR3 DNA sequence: TGCGCCAGCAGCTTTGACAGCCAACGCACAGATACGCAGTATTTT. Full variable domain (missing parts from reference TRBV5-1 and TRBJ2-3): KAGVTQTPRYLIKTRGQQVTLSCSPISGHRSVSWYQQTPGQGLQFLFEYFSETQRNKGNFPGRFSGRQFSNSRSEMNVSTLELGDSALYLCASSFDSQRTDTQYFGPGTRLTVL.

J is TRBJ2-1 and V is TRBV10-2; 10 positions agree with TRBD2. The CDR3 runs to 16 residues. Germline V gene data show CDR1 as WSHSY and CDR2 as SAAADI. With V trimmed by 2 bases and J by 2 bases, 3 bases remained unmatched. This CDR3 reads CASSERLAGPYNEQFF. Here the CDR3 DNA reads TGCGCCAGCAGTGAGAGACTAGCGGGCCCCTACAATGAGCAGTTCTTC.

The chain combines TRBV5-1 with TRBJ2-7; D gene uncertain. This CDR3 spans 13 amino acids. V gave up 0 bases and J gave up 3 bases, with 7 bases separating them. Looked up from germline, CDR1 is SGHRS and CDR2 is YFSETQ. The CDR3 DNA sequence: TGCGCCAGCAGCTTGGAATGGCACTACGAGCAGTACTTC. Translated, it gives CASSLEWHYEQYF.

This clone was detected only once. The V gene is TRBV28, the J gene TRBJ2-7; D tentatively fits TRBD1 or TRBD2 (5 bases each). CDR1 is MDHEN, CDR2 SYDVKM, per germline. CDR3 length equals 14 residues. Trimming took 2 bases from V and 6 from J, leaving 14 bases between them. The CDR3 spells CASSLRGAIFEQYF. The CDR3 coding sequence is TGTGCCAGCAGTTTAAGAGGGGCTATATTCGAGCAGTACTTC.

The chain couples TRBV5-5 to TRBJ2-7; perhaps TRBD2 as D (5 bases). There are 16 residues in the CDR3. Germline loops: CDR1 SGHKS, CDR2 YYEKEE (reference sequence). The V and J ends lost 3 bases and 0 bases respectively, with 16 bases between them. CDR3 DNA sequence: TGTGCCAGCAGCTCCTTCCCGGGGATTATCTCCTACGAGCAGTACTTC. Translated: CASSSFPGIISYEQYF. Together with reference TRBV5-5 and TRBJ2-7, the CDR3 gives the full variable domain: DAGVTQSPTHLIKTRGQQVTLRCSPISGHKSVSWYQQVLGQGPQFIFQYYEKEERGRGNFPDRFSARQFPNYSSELNVNALLLGDSALYLCASSSFPGIISYEQYFGPGTRLTVT.

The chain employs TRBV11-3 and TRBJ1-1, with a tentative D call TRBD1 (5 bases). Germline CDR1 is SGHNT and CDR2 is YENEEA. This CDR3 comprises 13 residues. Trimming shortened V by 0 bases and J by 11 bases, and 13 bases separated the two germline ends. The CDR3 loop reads CASSLDEGDTAFF. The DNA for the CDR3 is TGTGCCAGCAGCTTAGATGAAGGGGATACGGCTTTCTTT.

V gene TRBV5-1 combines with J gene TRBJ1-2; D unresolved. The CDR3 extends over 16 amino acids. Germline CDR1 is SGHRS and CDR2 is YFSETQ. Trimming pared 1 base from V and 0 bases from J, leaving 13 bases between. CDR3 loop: CASSLYTTNTNYGYTF. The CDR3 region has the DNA TGCGCCAGCAGCTTGTATACCACCAATACTAACTATGGCTACACCTTC.

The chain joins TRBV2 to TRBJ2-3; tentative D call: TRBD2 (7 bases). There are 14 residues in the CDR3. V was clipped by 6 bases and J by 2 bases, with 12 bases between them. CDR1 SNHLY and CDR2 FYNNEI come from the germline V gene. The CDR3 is CASRKGGATDTQYF. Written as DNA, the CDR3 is TGTGCCAGCAGGAAAGGGGGGGCCACAGATACGCAGTATTTT.

CDR3 DNA: TGTGCCAGCAGTCGGACTAGCGGGCTCTACGAGCAGTACTTC. Encoded protein: CASSRTSGLYEQYF. The chain carries TRBV28 and TRBJ2-7; TRBD2 matches at 11 bases. The V gene's germline CDR1 is MDHEN and CDR2 SYDVKM. The CDR3 extends over 14 amino acids. The trim removed 5 bases at V and 3 bases at J, leaving 3 bases unmatched. Complete variable domain (other parts from reference TRBV28 and TRBJ2-7): DVKVTQSSRYLVKRTGEKVFLECVQDMDHENMFWYRQDPGLGLRLIYFSYDVKMKEKGDIPEGYSVSREKKERFSLILESASTNQTSMYLCASSRTSGLYEQYFGPGTRLTVT.

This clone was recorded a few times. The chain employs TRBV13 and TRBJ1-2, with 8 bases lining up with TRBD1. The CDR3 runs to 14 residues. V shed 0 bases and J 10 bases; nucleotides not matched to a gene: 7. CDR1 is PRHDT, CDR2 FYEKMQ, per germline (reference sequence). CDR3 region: CASSLGLGDRPYTF. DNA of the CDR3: TGTGCCAGCAGCTTAGGCCTGGGGGACAGGCCCTACACCTTC. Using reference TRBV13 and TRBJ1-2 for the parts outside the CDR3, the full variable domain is AAGVIQSPRHLIKEKRETATLKCYPIPRHDTVYWYQQGPGQDPQFLISFYEKMQSDKGSIPDRFSAQQFSDYHSELNMSSLELGDSALYFCASSLGLGDRPYTFGSGTRLTVV.

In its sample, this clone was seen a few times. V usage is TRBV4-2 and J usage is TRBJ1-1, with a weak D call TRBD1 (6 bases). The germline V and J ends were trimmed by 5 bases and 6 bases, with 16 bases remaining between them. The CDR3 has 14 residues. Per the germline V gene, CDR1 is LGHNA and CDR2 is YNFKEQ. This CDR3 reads CASSVRDTYPEAFF. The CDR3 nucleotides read TGTGCCAGCAGCGTACGGGACACGTATCCTGAAGCTTTCTTT.

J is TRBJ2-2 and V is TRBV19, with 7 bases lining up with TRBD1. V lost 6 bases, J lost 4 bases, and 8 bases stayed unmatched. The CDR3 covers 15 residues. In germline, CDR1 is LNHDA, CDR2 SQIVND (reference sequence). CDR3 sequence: CASRRGQGVTGELFF. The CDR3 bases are TGTGCCAGTAGAAGGGGGCAGGGCGTCACCGGGGAGCTGTTTTTT.

In nucleotides, the CDR3 is TGTGCCAGCAGCTCCGGGGGTAGCGGGGGTTTAAACGAGCAGTACTTC. Translated, it gives CASSSGGSGGLNEQYF. J is TRBJ2-7 and V is TRBV5-4, with TRBD2 matching 9 bases. Unmatched junction bases numbered 12, after V lost 3 bases and J lost 5 bases. This CDR3 has 16 residues. Germline CDR1 and CDR2: SGHNT and YYREEE (reference sequence).

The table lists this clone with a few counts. CDR3 protein: CASSLARKTEAFF. DNA of the CDR3: TGTGCCAGCAGCTTAGCTCGGAAAACTGAAGCTTTCTTT. This chain joins TRBV7-8 and TRBJ1-1; D is unresolved. V was clipped by 0 bases and J by 5 bases, with 7 bases between them. This CDR3 spans 13 amino acids. CDR1 is SGHVS and CDR2 is FQNEAQ in the germline V gene.

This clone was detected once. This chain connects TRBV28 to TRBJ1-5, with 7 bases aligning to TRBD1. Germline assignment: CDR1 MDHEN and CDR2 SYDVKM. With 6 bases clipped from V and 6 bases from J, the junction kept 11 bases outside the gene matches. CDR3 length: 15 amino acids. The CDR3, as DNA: TGTGCCAGCAGCCTAAACAGGGGAAGGAGTCAGCCCCAGCATTTT. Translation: CASSLNRGRSQPQHF.

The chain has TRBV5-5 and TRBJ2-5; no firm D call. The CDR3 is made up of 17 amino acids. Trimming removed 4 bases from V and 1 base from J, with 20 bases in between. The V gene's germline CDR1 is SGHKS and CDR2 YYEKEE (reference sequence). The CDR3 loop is CASSIHPTSRPQETQYF. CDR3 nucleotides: TGTGCCAGCAGCATCCACCCGACCTCCCGGCCCCAAGAGACCCAGTACTTC.

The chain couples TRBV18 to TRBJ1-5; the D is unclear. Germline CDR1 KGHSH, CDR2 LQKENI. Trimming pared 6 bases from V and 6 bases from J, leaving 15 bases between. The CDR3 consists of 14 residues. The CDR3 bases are TGTGCCAGCTCCCTCACCTCCAGCTTTCAGCCCCAGCATTTT. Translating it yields CASSLTSSFQPQHF.

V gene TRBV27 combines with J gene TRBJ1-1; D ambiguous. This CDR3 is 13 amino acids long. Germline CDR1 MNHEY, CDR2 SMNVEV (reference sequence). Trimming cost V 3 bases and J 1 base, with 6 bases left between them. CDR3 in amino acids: CASSFIGNTEAFF. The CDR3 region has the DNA TGTGCCAGCAGTTTTATTGGGAACACTGAAGCTTTCTTT.

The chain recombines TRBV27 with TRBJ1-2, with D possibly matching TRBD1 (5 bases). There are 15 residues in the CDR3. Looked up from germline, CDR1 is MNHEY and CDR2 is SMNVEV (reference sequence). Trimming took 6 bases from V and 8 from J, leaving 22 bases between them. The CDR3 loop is CASSRPGTPIRGYTF. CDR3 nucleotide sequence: TGTGCCAGCAGCCGTCCCGGGACGCCTATAAGGGGCTACACCTTC.

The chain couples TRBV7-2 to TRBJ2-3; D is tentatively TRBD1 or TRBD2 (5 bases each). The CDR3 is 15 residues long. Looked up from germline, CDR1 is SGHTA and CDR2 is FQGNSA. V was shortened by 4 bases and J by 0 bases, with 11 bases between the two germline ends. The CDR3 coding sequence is TGTGCCAGCAGCTCCCGGGGCATCAGCACAGATACGCAGTATTTT. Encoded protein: CASSSRGISTDTQYF.

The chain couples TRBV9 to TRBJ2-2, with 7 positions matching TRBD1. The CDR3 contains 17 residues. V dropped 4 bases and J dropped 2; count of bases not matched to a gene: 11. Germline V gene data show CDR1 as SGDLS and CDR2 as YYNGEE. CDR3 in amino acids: CASSFPTGADNTGELFF. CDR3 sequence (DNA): TGTGCCAGCAGCTTCCCCACAGGGGCTGATAACACCGGGGAGCTGTTTTTT.

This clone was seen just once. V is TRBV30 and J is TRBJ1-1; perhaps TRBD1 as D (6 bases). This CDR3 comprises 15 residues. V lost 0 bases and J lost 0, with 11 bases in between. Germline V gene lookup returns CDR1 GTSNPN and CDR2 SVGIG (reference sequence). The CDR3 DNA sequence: TGTGCCTGGAGTGTCAGGGGTGGTATGAACACTGAAGCTTTCTTT. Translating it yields CAWSVRGGMNTEAFF.

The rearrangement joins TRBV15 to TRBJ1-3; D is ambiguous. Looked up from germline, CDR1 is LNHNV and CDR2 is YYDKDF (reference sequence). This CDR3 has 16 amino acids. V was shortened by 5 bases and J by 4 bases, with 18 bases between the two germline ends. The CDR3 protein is CATSFRQIGIGNTIYF. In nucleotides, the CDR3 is TGTGCCACCAGCTTTCGTCAGATAGGGATCGGAAACACCATATATTTT.